A selection of T cell receptor beta chains follows, all from one sample in a study of shared clonotypes between healthy human individuals. TCRdb's copy holds only in-frame clones and misses some; the assay was immunoSEQ multiplex PCR. This sample yields under 1,900,000 clones, of which just under 99% are seen a single time; 0.36% belongs to the top ten. The sequenced material came from naive CD4+ T cells sorted from blood. Receptors originate from a man aged 25 to 40 in good health. The CDR3 runs from the conserved cysteine through the conserved F or W. A D gene is named only where the DNA matches it firmly. Only some rows state a clone size, as once, few, many or a class for expanded clones.

d_gene	v_gene	abundance	j_gene	CDR3aa	CDR3nt
-	TRBV9	-	TRBJ2-2	CASSVGWRVAAGELFF	TGTGCCAGCAGCGTAGGATGGAGGGTGGCGGCCGGGGAGCTGTTTTTT
-	TRBV11-2	-	TRBJ2-7	CASSIRRTDAYEQYF	TGTGCCAGCAGCATTCGCCGTACGGATGCCTACGAGCAGTACTTC
-	TRBV5-1	-	TRBJ2-2	CASSLGAPNTGELFF	TGCGCCAGCAGCTTAGGCGCCCCGAACACCGGGGAGCTGTTTTTT
-	TRBV7-2	-	TRBJ2-7	CASSLSQTLTYEQYF	TGTGCCAGCAGCTTAAGCCAGACTTTAACCTACGAGCAGTACTTC
-	TRBV15	-	TRBJ1-5	CATGARGVVQHF	TGTGCCACCGGGGCGAGGGGTGTGGTCCAGCATTTT
TRBD1	TRBV30	-	TRBJ2-7	CAWSPQGNYYEQYF	TGTGCCTGGAGCCCACAGGGGAACTACTACGAGCAGTACTTC
TRBD2	TRBV7-2	-	TRBJ2-3	CASSREAGGYTDTQYF	TGTGCCAGCAGCCGTGAAGCGGGAGGATACACAGATACGCAGTATTTT
TRBD1	TRBV5-5	-	TRBJ1-1	CASSSTGFTEAFF	TGTGCCAGCAGCTCGACAGGGTTCACTGAAGCTTTCTTT
-	TRBV6-1	-	TRBJ2-1	CASRQRLKGNEQFF	TGTGCCAGCAGACAACGACTTAAAGGCAATGAGCAGTTCTTC
-	TRBV4-3	-	TRBJ2-7	CASSQERGAKTYEQYF	TGCGCCAGCAGCCAAGAAAGGGGGGCGAAAACCTACGAGCAGTACTTC
-	TRBV5-1	-	TRBJ1-2	CASSFSALRGYTF	TGCGCCAGCAGCTTCTCCGCCCTGCGTGGCTACACCTTC
-	TRBV28	once	TRBJ1-2	CASSLVGLGYTF	TGTGCCAGCAGTTTAGTAGGTCTAGGCTACACCTTC
-	TRBV6-5	-	TRBJ2-2	CASSGWGGELFF	TGTGCCAGCAGTGGGTGGGGCGGGGAGCTGTTTTTT
-	TRBV30	once	TRBJ1-5	CAWSLPGSSLPQHF	TGTGCCTGGAGTCTCCCGGGCTCCTCCTTGCCCCAGCATTTT
TRBD2	TRBV6-5	-	TRBJ2-1	CASSSAGGGNEQFF	TGTGCCAGCAGTTCAGCGGGGGGGGGCAATGAGCAGTTCTTC
TRBD2	TRBV7-2	-	TRBJ2-5	CASSYPGLAGEETQYF	TGTGCCAGCAGCTATCCGGGACTAGCGGGAGAAGAGACCCAGTACTTC
-	TRBV4-1	-	TRBJ2-3	CASSQGLGGADTQYF	TGCGCCAGCAGCCAAGGGCTAGGAGGGGCAGATACGCAGTATTTT
-	TRBV27	-	TRBJ2-7	CASSLGEPYEQYF	TGTGCCAGCAGTTTAGGGGAACCCTACGAGCAGTACTTC
TRBD1	TRBV5-1	once	TRBJ2-1	CASSADRGTYNEQFF	TGCGCCAGCAGCGCGGACAGGGGGACCTACAATGAGCAGTTCTTC
TRBD1	TRBV19	-	TRBJ2-7	CATTAWDRGTYEQYF	TGTGCCACAACGGCGTGGGACAGGGGGACGTACGAGCAGTACTTC
-	TRBV29-1	-	TRBJ2-3	CSVDITSTDTQYF	TGCAGCGTTGACATCACTAGCACAGATACGCAGTATTTT
TRBD1	TRBV10-1	-	TRBJ1-1	CASTMDRYDTEAFF	TGCGCCAGCACTATGGACAGGTATGACACTGAAGCTTTCTTT
TRBD1	TRBV25-1	once	TRBJ1-5	CASSGGGQGIFNQPQHF	TGTGCCAGCAGTGGTGGAGGACAGGGGATTTTCAATCAGCCCCAGCATTTT
TRBD2	TRBV18	-	TRBJ2-5	CASSPVSGEAYF	TGTGCCAGCTCACCAGTTAGCGGGGAGGCCTACTTC
-	TRBV28	-	TRBJ2-7	CASSLVGGYEQYF	TGTGCCAGCAGTTTAGTGGGAGGATACGAGCAGTACTTC
-	TRBV28	-	TRBJ1-2	CASSLIGLGYTF	TGTGCCAGCAGTTTAATTGGTTTAGGCTACACCTTC
-	TRBV18	-	TRBJ2-2	CASSPPGGTNTGELFF	TGTGCCAGCTCACCACCGGGCGGGACGAACACCGGGGAGCTGTTTTTT
-	TRBV29-1	-	TRBJ2-2	CSVVTSNTGELFF	TGCAGCGTTGTGACCTCCAACACCGGGGAGCTGTTTTTT
TRBD1	TRBV28	once	TRBJ2-5	CASSLPGQGGKETQYF	TGTGCCAGCAGTTTACCGGGACAGGGAGGAAAAGAGACCCAGTACTTC
TRBD1	TRBV10-3	-	TRBJ2-3	CAIRGDREDGTDTQYF	TGTGCCATCAGGGGGGACAGGGAGGATGGCACAGATACGCAGTATTTT
-	TRBV9	-	TRBJ2-7	CASSVGSSSYEQYF	TGTGCCAGCAGCGTAGGGAGCAGCTCCTACGAGCAGTACTTC
-	TRBV21-1	-	TRBJ2-1	CASSNTGRDEQFF	TGTGCCAGCAGCAATACGGGACGGGATGAGCAGTTCTTC
-	TRBV5-4	-	TRBJ2-5	CASGTQGGETQYF	TGTGCCAGCGGTACACAGGGAGGGGAGACCCAGTACTTC
-	TRBV5-4	-	TRBJ2-4	CASSQRAGGKNIQYF	TGTGCCAGCAGCCAACGGGCTGGGGGCAAAAACATTCAGTACTTC
-	TRBV5-8	-	TRBJ2-2	CASSLMRFRELFF	TGTGCCAGCAGCTTGATGAGGTTTCGGGAGCTGTTTTTT
-	TRBV7-3	-	TRBJ2-1	CASSLEARMAHNEQFF	TGTGCCAGCAGCTTAGAAGCGAGAATGGCCCACAATGAGCAGTTCTTC
-	TRBV9	once	TRBJ1-2	CASSVAGGYTF	TGTGCCAGCAGCGTAGCTGGCGGCTACACCTTC
TRBD1	TRBV19	-	TRBJ1-2	CASLFQGGDYGYTF	TGTGCCAGTCTATTCCAGGGGGGTGACTATGGCTACACCTTC
-	TRBV7-2	-	TRBJ2-3	CASTPLGRPDTQYF	TGTGCCAGCACCCCTTTGGGCCGCCCAGATACGCAGTATTTT
-	TRBV7-2	-	TRBJ1-3	CASSTRVSGNTIYF	TGTGCCAGCAGCACCAGGGTCTCTGGAAACACCATATATTTT
-	TRBV2	-	TRBJ2-2	CASSGLVIGELFF	TGTGCCAGCAGCGGTTTAGTCATCGGGGAGCTGTTTTTT
TRBD1	TRBV6-1	-	TRBJ2-3	CASSEARGTGTDTQYF	TGTGCCAGCAGTGAAGCTCGAGGGACAGGGACAGATACGCAGTATTTT